This entry lists 26 T cell receptor beta chains sequenced from one sample in a study of spatial heterogeneity in lung cancer. Time point here: sample taken at primary tumor resection. From tumor, nontumor lung or frozen PBMC, whole RNA was taken unsorted for sequencing. TCRdb called the 5' RACE reads again in MiXCR, with one record for every CDR3 protein. The sample yields about 12,000 distinct CDR3 sequences, around 15% seen once. The specimen was PBMCs, collected at surgery. The receptors originated from a male donor with early-stage non-small cell lung cancer.

This clonotype was counted at least ten times. V gene TRBV4-3 combines with J gene TRBJ2-7; the D gene is possibly TRBD2 (7 bases). Germline CDR1 is LGHNA and CDR2 is YSLEER. This CDR3 comprises 14 residues. Between the trimmed V and J ends, which lost 0 bases and 6 bases, there was a span of 12 bases. For the CDR3, the DNA is TGCGCCAGCAGCCAAGAACGGGGGGCTGGCGAGCAGTACTTC. It specifies CASSQERGAGEQYF.

The chain combines TRBV10-3 with TRBJ2-1; D is perhaps TRBD1 (5 bases). V lost 6 bases, J lost 9 bases, and 15 bases lay in between. The V gene's germline CDR1 is ENHRY and CDR2 SYGVKD. The CDR3 runs to 13 residues. The CDR3 sequence: CAIRQDLESEQFF. CDR3 nucleotides: TGTGCCATCAGACAGGACCTAGAAAGTGAGCAGTTCTTC.

This clonotype showed up just a few times. The J gene is TRBJ2-3, the V gene TRBV24-1; 9 nucleotides agree with TRBD2. Germline V gives CDR1 KGHDR, CDR2 SFDVKD. The CDR3 is made up of 13 amino acids. The J segment lost 6 bases and the V segment lost 9 bases, leaving 6 bases of the junction unmatched. Written as DNA, the CDR3 is TGTGCCACCGGAACTAGCGGGTATGATACGCAGTATTTT. Translating gives CATGTSGYDTQYF.

This clonotype turned up a few times. J is TRBJ2-5 and V is TRBV20-1; D unresolved. The germline gives CDR1 DFQATT, CDR2 SNEGSKA (reference sequence). This CDR3 is 13 amino acids long. V lost 2 bases and J lost 3, with 10 bases in between. The CDR3 DNA reads TGCAGTGCTAGATTAACCAGCGAAGAGACCCAGTACTTC. Its protein is CSARLTSEETQYF.

The table lists this clonotype with a few counts. V is TRBV10-3 and J is TRBJ2-3; D gene unclear. The germline V gene has CDR1 ENHRY and CDR2 SYGVKD. The CDR3 consists of 14 residues. V was pared by 2 bases and J by 4 bases, with 10 bases between. Here the CDR3 reads CAISEETSADTQYF. CDR3 nucleotides: TGTGCCATCAGTGAGGAAACAAGCGCAGATACGCAGTATTTT.

This clonotype was detected ten times or more. The chain has TRBV7-2 and TRBJ1-2, with TRBD1 matching 7 bases. This CDR3 spans 15 amino acids. The ends lost 0 bases at V and 3 bases at J; junction bases unmatched: 4. CDR1 is SGHTA, CDR2 FQGNSA, per germline. The CDR3 loop is CASSLAGTADYGYTF. For the CDR3, the DNA is TGTGCCAGCAGCTTAGCGGGGACAGCTGACTATGGCTACACCTTC.

This clonotype was picked up a small number of times. The CDR3 DNA follows: TGCGCCAGCAGCCCAAGATTTAGGGCCTCAGAGGAAGAGACCCAGTACTTC. Protein sequence: CASSPRFRASEEETQYF. The chain combines TRBV4-1 with TRBJ2-5; D remains ambiguous. The CDR3 covers 17 residues. The V gene's germline CDR1 is MGHRA and CDR2 YSYEKL. Trimming left V 4 bases short and J 3 bases short, with 21 bases between.

Worth noting for this clonotype: A read error is possible here, since a much larger clone lies one base away. The J gene is TRBJ2-5, the V gene TRBV28; 8 nucleotides line up with TRBD1. The CDR3 covers 15 residues. Germline V gives CDR1 MDHEN, CDR2 SYDVKM. CDR3 nucleotides: TGTGCCAGCAGCCCGGGTCAGGGGGCTTGGGAGACCCGGTACTTC. Its translation is CASSPGQGAWETRYF.

The sample holds a few counts of this clonotype. The chain uses TRBV6-1 and TRBJ2-3, with D possibly TRBD1 on 6 matching bases. CDR1 is MNHNS and CDR2 is SASEGT in the germline V gene. The CDR3 is 16 amino acids. V shed 3 bases and J shed 2 bases, with 15 bases lying between them. The CDR3 loop is CASSDWWGQVTDTQYF. CDR3 DNA: TGTGCCAGCAGTGATTGGTGGGGGCAGGTCACAGATACGCAGTATTTT.

The gene calls are TRBV28 and TRBJ2-7; tentative D call: TRBD1 (6 bases). V lost 6 bases to trimming and J lost 2 bases, with 14 bases between them. Germline-derived CDR1 and CDR2 are MDHEN and SYDVKM. This CDR3 region has 14 residues. The CDR3 spells CASRTPGATYEQYF. The DNA of the CDR3 is TGTGCCAGCAGAACGCCAGGGGCCACCTACGAGCAGTACTTC.

Ten or more counts support this clonotype. The CDR3 DNA sequence: TGTGCCTGGAGTGTATTCGGCAGGACCAAGAACACCGGGGAGCTGTTTTTT. Translated, it gives CAWSVFGRTKNTGELFF. The chain joins TRBV30 to TRBJ2-2; D is unclear. The CDR3 extends over 17 amino acids. Germline V gene lookup returns CDR1 GTSNPN and CDR2 SVGIG (reference sequence). Trimming took off 0 bases at V and 1 base at J, with 15 bases between the two ends.

This clonotype was counted ten times or more. The rearrangement links TRBV12-3 or TRBV12-4 to TRBJ1-1; D remains unclear. This CDR3 is built from 14 residues. Trimming removed 3 bases from V and 1 base from J, with 9 bases in between. The CDR3 DNA sequence: TGTGCCAGCAGTTTGTACCGGTCGAACACTGAAGCTTTCTTT. This gives the protein CASSLYRSNTEAFF.

The CDR3 loop is CSVRPPGGNYGYTF. Written as DNA, the CDR3 is TGCAGCGTTCGTCCTCCAGGGGGCAACTATGGCTACACCTTC. This chain uses TRBV29-1 with TRBJ1-2; 8 nucleotides agree with TRBD1. The CDR3 extends over 14 amino acids. The germline V gene encodes CDR1 SQVTM and CDR2 ANQGSEA. The V and J ends lost 5 bases and 2 bases, in that order; junction bases with no gene match: 7.

This clonotype was recorded a few times. The chain carries TRBV14 and TRBJ2-7, with 10 bases that match TRBD2. From germline, CDR1 is SGHDN and CDR2 FVKESK. V gave up 3 bases and J gave up 6 bases; unmatched junction bases: 5. The CDR3 sequence is 14 residues long. The CDR3 sequence is CASSQSGGAREQYF. CDR3 DNA sequence: TGTGCCAGCAGCCAGAGCGGGGGGGCCCGCGAGCAGTACTTC.

A remark on this clonotype: At one end the junction does not follow the germline gene, possibly because of a read error. This rearrangement joins TRBV5-4 to TRBJ1-2; the D gene is possibly TRBD1 (6 bases). Germline CDR1 and CDR2: SGHNT and YYREEE (reference sequence). CDR3 length: 13 amino acids. The DNA of the CDR3 is TGTGCCAGCCGCTTTTGGACAGACTATGGCTACACCTTC. Translation: CASRFWTDYGYTF.

This clonotype was seen a handful of times. The CDR3 DNA reads as TGCGCCAGCAGCTGGGGGAGGGCAGCTGAGACCCAGTACTTC. This gives the protein CASSWGRAAETQYF. This rearrangement joins TRBV5-1 to TRBJ2-5; 7 bases match TRBD2. Germline CDR1 reads SGHRS; CDR2 reads YFSETQ. The V and J ends lost 3 bases and 5 bases, in that order; junction bases with no gene match: 7. The CDR3 extends over 14 amino acids.

The genes are TRBV2 and TRBJ2-3, with TRBD1 identical over 7 bases. Per germline, CDR1 SNHLY and CDR2 FYNNEI. The CDR3 contains 15 residues. V dropped 5 bases and J dropped 2; count of bases not matched to a gene: 7. In nucleotides, the CDR3 is TGTGCCAGCAGTTCTTGGACAGGATTCACAGATACGCAGTATTTT. Translating it yields CASSSWTGFTDTQYF.

The sample holds many counts of this clonotype. The chain is built from TRBV24-1 and TRBJ1-2, with no clear D. This CDR3 has 16 amino acids. The V end lost 0 bases, the J end lost 0 bases, and 10 bases lay between the germline ends. CDR1 is KGHDR and CDR2 is SFDVKD in the germline V gene. The CDR3 nucleotides read TGTGCCACCAGTGATTTGGTCAGGCCGACTAACTATGGCTACACCTTC. Encoded protein: CATSDLVRPTNYGYTF.

This chain joins TRBV20-1 and TRBJ2-7; 10 bases are shared with TRBD1. V gave up 6 bases and J gave up 3 bases; unmatched junction bases: 5. Germline lookup yields CDR1 DFQATT and CDR2 SNEGSKA (reference sequence). The CDR3 runs 13 residues. CDR3 sequence (DNA): TGCAGTGCAATGACAGGGGGCAGCTACGAGCAGTACTTC. Its protein product is CSAMTGGSYEQYF.

This clonotype was recorded a few times. The rearrangement uses TRBV6-2 or TRBV6-3 and TRBJ2-1; possible D gene TRBD2, 6 bases. This CDR3 is built from 14 residues. The V gene's germline CDR1 is MNHEY and CDR2 SVGEGT. V was pared by 0 bases and J by 6 bases, with 9 bases between. The CDR3 coding sequence is TGTGCCAGCAGTTACTCGGGAGGTAGCAATGAGCAGTTCTTC. Amino acids: CASSYSGGSNEQFF.

This clonotype turned up a few times. This rearrangement joins TRBV20-1 to TRBJ2-5; D call uncertain. V was trimmed by 3 bases and J by 9 bases, leaving 11 bases between them. From germline, CDR1 is DFQATT and CDR2 SNEGSKA (reference sequence). The CDR3 is 11 amino acids. The CDR3 reads CSASGQKAQYF. CDR3 sequence (DNA): TGCAGTGCTAGTGGTCAGAAGGCCCAGTACTTC.

This clonotype was seen repeatedly, ten times or more. The chain links TRBV29-1 to TRBJ1-4; the D is unclear. V was shortened by 3 bases and J by 0 bases, with 14 bases between the two germline ends. In germline, CDR1 is SQVTM, CDR2 ANQGSEA. There are 16 residues in the CDR3. CDR3 sequence reads: CSVDRERAPTNEKLFF. CDR3 coding DNA: TGCAGCGTTGATAGGGAGAGGGCCCCAACTAATGAAAAACTGTTTTTT.

V gene TRBV4-2 combines with J gene TRBJ1-2; the D is unclear. The CDR3 is made up of 15 amino acids. CDR1 and CDR2 from the germline V gene are LGHNA and YNFKEQ. Trimming stripped 2 bases from V and 6 bases from J, with 16 bases between. CDR3: CASSQRNEGLDGYTF. CDR3 DNA: TGTGCCAGCAGCCAAAGAAACGAGGGATTAGATGGCTACACCTTC.

This chain connects TRBV5-1 to TRBJ2-2, with unresolved D. CDR1 and CDR2 (germline): SGHRS, YFSETQ. CDR3 length: 16 residues. V was trimmed by 0 bases and J by 5 bases, leaving 14 bases between them. CDR3 bases: TGCGCCAGCAGCTTGGAAGGGCCCACGTCTACCGGGGAGCTGTTTTTT. As protein: CASSLEGPTSTGELFF.

In the case of this clonotype: A much more abundant neighbour one base away suggests this may be a read error. The chain uses TRBV27 and TRBJ1-5; D is ambiguous. This CDR3 comprises 11 residues. Germline lookup yields CDR1 MNHEY and CDR2 SMNVEV (reference sequence). CDR3 protein: CASSLDGAWYF. DNA of the CDR3: TGTGCCAGCAGTTTGGACGGAGCTTGGTATTTT.

This clonotype came up many times. The CDR3 coding sequence is TGCAGCGTTGAAAGTAGAACAGGGGGGGCCTACGAGCAGTACTTC. This gives the protein CSVESRTGGAYEQYF. This rearrangement joins TRBV29-1 to TRBJ2-7, with D possibly TRBD1 on 8 matching bases. This CDR3 region has 15 residues. Per the germline V gene, CDR1 is SQVTM and CDR2 is ANQGSEA. Trimming pared 2 bases from V and 2 bases from J, leaving 16 bases between.